The present T cell receptor (beta chain) was sequenced within a study of PD-1 blockade in classical Hodgkin lymphoma. This table comes from immunoSEQ multiplex PCR, and its TCRdb copy is limited to in-frame clones, with some not included. The table has tens of thousands of clones, about 93% seen once; the top ten hold 6.5% to 8%. All patients relapsed after autologous stem cell transplantation, and brentuximab vedotin exposure varied. This CDR3 comprises 13 residues. The V gene's germline CDR1 is MNHEY and CDR2 SMNVEV (reference sequence). V was cut by 5 bases and J by 5 bases, with 13 bases left in between. Study findings and constraints: By cycle point C4D1, TCR diversity had risen significantly in CD4+ cells (but not CD8+ cells). Complete responders' diversity at baseline resembled that of newly diagnosed patients. Those starting nivolumab under 1 year post-ASCT were excluded. Underlying causes for the observed repertoire differences were not defined, possibly disease activity or prior therapy.

In the case of this clone: Antigen specificity is unknown.

The gene calls are TRBV27 and TRBJ2-7; no firm D call. The source was peripheral blood mononuclear cells (PBMCs), collected at baseline. The receptor comes from a human donor with classical Hodgkin lymphoma. The CDR3 spells CASSPGPSDEQYF. DNA for the CDR3: TGTGCCAGCAGTCCAGGACCATCGGACGAGCAGTACTTC.